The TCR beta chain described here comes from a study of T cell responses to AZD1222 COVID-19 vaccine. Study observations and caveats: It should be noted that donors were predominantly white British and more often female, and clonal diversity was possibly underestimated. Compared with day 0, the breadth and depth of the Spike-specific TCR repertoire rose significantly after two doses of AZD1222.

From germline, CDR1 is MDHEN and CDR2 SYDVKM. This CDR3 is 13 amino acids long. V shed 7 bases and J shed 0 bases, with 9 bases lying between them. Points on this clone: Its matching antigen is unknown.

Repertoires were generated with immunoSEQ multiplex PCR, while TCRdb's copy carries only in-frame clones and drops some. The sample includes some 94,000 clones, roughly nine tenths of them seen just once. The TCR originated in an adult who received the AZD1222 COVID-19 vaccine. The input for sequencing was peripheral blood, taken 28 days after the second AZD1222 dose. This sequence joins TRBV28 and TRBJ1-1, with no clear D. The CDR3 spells CASTDGLNTEAFF. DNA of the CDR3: TGTGCCAGCACGGACGGCCTGAACACTGAAGCTTTCTTT.